These 31 T cell receptor beta chains originate from one sample sequenced in a study of T-cell reconstitution after alpha-beta-depleted transplantation in children. Construction of the TCRbeta library involved unique molecular identifiers. Via MiXCR, TCRdb re-called the PCR reads, giving one row per CDR3 protein. The data show a few hundred thousand distinct CDR3 sequences, with 43% seen just once and 25% to 30% held by the top ten. Here the sequenced sample was PBMCs, taken before TCRalphabeta/CD19-depleted stem cell transplant. These receptors came from a girl aged 2 to 9 with aplastic anemia, due to receive a stem cell transplant.

The gene calls are TRBV9 and TRBJ2-3, with D possibly matching TRBD2 (5 bases). Trimming stripped 2 bases from V and 0 bases from J, with 10 bases between. Looked up from germline, CDR1 is SGDLS and CDR2 is YYNGEE. The CDR3 consists of 15 residues. CDR3 amino acids: CASSVMAGSTDTQYF. CDR3 sequence (DNA): TGTGCCAGCAGCGTTATGGCGGGTAGCACAGATACGCAGTATTTT. Based on the CDR3 plus reference TRBV9 and TRBJ2-3, the full variable domain is DSGVTQTPKHLITATGQRVTLRCSPRSGDLSVYWYQQSLDQGLQFLIQYYNGEERAKGNILERFSAQQFPDLHSELNLSSLELGDSALYFCASSVMAGSTDTQYFGPGTRLTVL.

This clonotype was seen only a few times. This chain connects TRBV5-6 to TRBJ1-2; D uncertain. This CDR3 is built from 14 residues. CDR1 and CDR2 from the germline V gene are SGHDT and YYEEEE. V lost 0 bases to trimming and J lost 3 bases, with 9 bases between them. This chain's CDR3 is CASSLGRGYYGYTF. The DNA of the CDR3 is TGTGCCAGCAGCTTGGGTAGAGGGTACTATGGCTACACCTTC.

The chain couples TRBV5-1 to TRBJ1-5; the D gene is possibly TRBD1 (5 bases). Between the trimmed V and J ends, which lost 0 bases and 4 bases, there was a span of 11 bases. Germline-derived CDR1 and CDR2 are SGHRS and YFSETQ. The CDR3 length is 15 residues. CDR3 nucleotide sequence: TGCGCCAGCAGCTTGGAGGGGCAGGAAAATCAGCCCCAGCATTTT. Protein product: CASSLEGQENQPQHF.

This chain uses TRBV5-1 with TRBJ2-7; 8 nucleotides match TRBD1. Germline V CDR1 and CDR2: SGHRS, YFSETQ. The CDR3 sequence is 14 residues long. V lost 4 bases and J lost 7; bases outside the gene matches: 10. CDR3 sequence: CASSPGQGAEEQYF. CDR3 in DNA: TGCGCCAGCAGCCCTGGGCAGGGGGCAGAAGAGCAGTACTTC.

This chain joins TRBV20-1 and TRBJ1-1; no definite D call. CDR1 and CDR2 (germline): DFQATT, SNEGSKA (reference sequence). Trimming took off 3 bases at V and 7 bases at J, with 9 bases between the two ends. The CDR3 length is 11 residues. The CDR3 sequence is CSASVSVEAFF. The CDR3 DNA reads TGCAGTGCTAGTGTATCCGTTGAAGCTTTCTTT.

The rearrangement links TRBV15 to TRBJ2-3; D uncertain. The ends were cut back, 0 bases at V and 3 bases at J, with 16 bases in the middle. The CDR3 spans 17 residues. Looked up from germline, CDR1 is LNHNV and CDR2 is YYDKDF (reference sequence). The chain's CDR3 is CATSRDGELRRTDTQYF. CDR3 coding DNA: TGTGCCACCAGCAGAGATGGCGAGCTCCGGCGTACAGATACGCAGTATTTT.

This clonotype was recorded once. The rearrangement uses TRBV10-3 and TRBJ2-7, with D unclear. This CDR3 has 15 amino acids. The V end lost 3 bases, the J end lost 5 bases, and 17 bases lay between the germline ends. From germline, CDR1 is ENHRY and CDR2 SYGVKD. The CDR3 is CAISEGSVNVDEQYF. CDR3 DNA: TGTGCCATCAGTGAAGGTTCGGTGAACGTGGACGAGCAGTACTTC.

The chain uses TRBV29-1 and TRBJ1-2; 9 nucleotides agree with TRBD1. Germline-derived CDR1 and CDR2 are SQVTM and ANQGSEA. The V and J ends lost 0 bases and 2 bases, in that order; junction bases with no gene match: 7. CDR3 length equals 16 residues. In nucleotides, the CDR3 is TGCAGCGTTGAAGAGGCAACAGGGGGCGCGAACTATGGCTACACCTTC. It translates to CSVEEATGGANYGYTF.

This clonotype was detected a few times. The V gene is TRBV20-1, the J gene TRBJ2-5; 8 bases are a match to TRBD2. Germline trimming cut 4 bases from V and 0 bases from J; bases unmatched to any gene: 13. Germline values: CDR1 DFQATT, CDR2 SNEGSKA (reference sequence). The CDR3 loop spans 17 amino acids. The CDR3 spells CSAKRPGGGRYQETQYF. The CDR3 DNA follows: TGCAGTGCTAAACGGCCCGGGGGCGGGAGGTACCAAGAGACCCAGTACTTC.

This chain joins TRBV20-1 and TRBJ2-1; perhaps TRBD2 as D (6 bases). Trimming removed 3 bases at V and 1 base at J, with 10 bases between. CDR3 length: 14 amino acids. In germline, CDR1 is DFQATT, CDR2 SNEGSKA (reference sequence). The DNA of the CDR3 is TGCAGTGCTAGCGGGAGTAGGTCCTACAATGAGCAGTTCTTC. It yields the protein CSASGSRSYNEQFF.

This clonotype came up many times. The chain employs TRBV6-5 and TRBJ2-7; D might be TRBD2 (6 bases). The germline CDR1 and CDR2 sequences are MNHEY and SVGAGI. Trimming left V 0 bases short and J 4 bases short, with 10 bases between. CDR3 length: 14 residues. CDR3 loop: CASSYSTRPYEQYF. DNA of the CDR3: TGTGCCAGCAGTTACTCGACTAGGCCTTACGAGCAGTACTTC.

This clonotype was picked up many times. The chain joins TRBV19 to TRBJ1-5, with D unclear. The V end lost 2 bases, the J end lost 4 bases, and 3 bases lay between the germline ends. Germline V lookup: CDR1 LNHDA, CDR2 SQIVND (reference sequence). The CDR3 extends over 12 amino acids. As DNA, the CDR3 is TGTGCCAGTAGTATACCGAATCAGCCCCAGCATTTT. It is translated as CASSIPNQPQHF.

In this sample, this clonotype turned up many times. The chain uses TRBV11-2 and TRBJ2-5, with 9 bases lining up with TRBD2. CDR1 is SGHAT and CDR2 is FQNNGV in the germline V gene. The CDR3 contains 14 residues. With 5 bases clipped from V and 5 bases from J, the junction kept 6 bases outside the gene matches. CDR3 region: CASSLASGKETQYF. CDR3 DNA sequence: TGTGCCAGCAGCCTAGCTAGCGGGAAGGAGACCCAGTACTTC.

Many counts were recorded for this clonotype. The chain carries TRBV4-3 and TRBJ2-1, with 7 bases that match TRBD2. The CDR3 extends over 16 amino acids. Germline lookup yields CDR1 LGHNA and CDR2 YSLEER. Losses at the gene ends were 0 bases for V and 7 bases for J; bases not matched to a gene: 9. CDR3 protein: CASSQDRGGSSNEQFF. CDR3 DNA: TGCGCCAGCAGCCAAGATCGAGGCGGGAGTTCAAATGAGCAGTTCTTC.

The chain joins TRBV27 to TRBJ2-5; D is unclear. Germline CDR1 is MNHEY and CDR2 is SMNVEV (reference sequence). Trimming took 4 bases from V and 1 from J, leaving 7 bases between them. There are 13 residues in the CDR3. The CDR3 nucleotides read TGTGCCAGCAGTTGGGGTGTCCAAGAGACCCAGTACTTC. This encodes CASSWGVQETQYF.

In this sample, this clonotype turned up many times. This sequence joins TRBV15 and TRBJ2-1; 8 bases align to TRBD2. The J segment lost 2 bases and the V segment lost 0 bases, leaving 9 bases of the junction unmatched. Germline CDR1 LNHNV, CDR2 YYDKDF (reference sequence). The CDR3 extends over 18 amino acids. The CDR3 nucleotides read TGTGCCACCAGCAGAGATCTGGCCGGGAGGGTTACCTACAATGAGCAGTTCTTC. Translated: CATSRDLAGRVTYNEQFF.

This CDR3 is CASSQAQGGEEETQYF. Here the CDR3 DNA reads TGCGCCAGCAGCCAAGCGCAAGGTGGAGAGGAAGAGACCCAGTACTTC. The V and J genes are TRBV4-1 and TRBJ2-5; D is ambiguous. CDR3 length equals 16 residues. Germline-derived CDR1 and CDR2 are MGHRA and YSYEKL. V lost 1 base to trimming and J lost 3 bases, with 15 bases between them.

The table lists this clonotype with many counts. The rearrangement joins TRBV14 to TRBJ1-1; a weak D match, TRBD1 (5 bases). Deletions cut 3 bases from V and 4 bases from J, with 9 bases between. Germline lookup yields CDR1 SGHDN and CDR2 FVKESK. The CDR3 consists of 13 residues. CDR3 loop: CASSQGVLTEAFF. DNA for the CDR3: TGTGCCAGCAGCCAGGGGGTTCTCACTGAAGCTTTCTTT. The whole variable domain, remainder taken from reference TRBV14 and TRBJ1-1, is EAGVTQFPSHSVIEKGQTVTLRCDPISGHDNLYWYRRVMGKEIKFLLHFVKESKQDESGMPNNRFLAERTGGTYSTLKVQPAELEDSGVYFCASSQGVLTEAFFGQGTRLTVV.

The chain is built from TRBV4-2 and TRBJ2-3; TRBD2 might be the D (5 bases). The CDR3 is 17 residues long. The V end lost 5 bases, the J end lost 1 base, and 19 bases lay between the germline ends. Germline assignment: CDR1 LGHNA and CDR2 YNFKEQ. CDR3: CASSNSIATVGTDTQYF. CDR3 sequence (DNA): TGTGCCAGCAGCAACTCTATAGCGACCGTTGGCACAGATACGCAGTATTTT.

This clonotype was picked up many times. This chain uses TRBV27 with TRBJ2-2; TRBD2 might be the D (5 bases). The V gene lost 4 bases and the J gene lost 4 bases, with 10 bases spanning the gap. CDR1 and CDR2 (germline): MNHEY, SMNVEV (reference sequence). CDR3 length equals 14 residues. CDR3 sequence reads: CASSSLAATGELFF. The DNA of the CDR3 is TGTGCCAGCAGTTCGCTAGCAGCCACCGGGGAGCTGTTTTTT.

The chain employs TRBV29-1 and TRBJ2-7; the match to TRBD2 covers 10 bases. CDR1 SQVTM and CDR2 ANQGSEA come from the germline V gene. The CDR3 consists of 12 residues. The CDR3 DNA follows: TGCAGTGCTAGCGGGAGTGGGTACGAGCAGTACTTC. Translating it yields CSASGSGYEQYF.

This clonotype was recorded many times. V is TRBV4-1 and J is TRBJ2-3; D is ambiguous. From germline, CDR1 is MGHRA and CDR2 YSYEKL. V was cut by 4 bases and J by 4 bases, with 12 bases left in between. The CDR3 has 14 residues. CDR3 DNA: TGCGCCAGCAGCCCGTCATGGAAGGCAGATACGCAGTATTTT. As protein: CASSPSWKADTQYF.

This clonotype was seen only a few times. The chain uses TRBV29-1 and TRBJ2-5; D gene unclear. This CDR3 has 14 residues. Germline values: CDR1 SQVTM, CDR2 ANQGSEA. Trimming cost V 5 bases and J 6 bases, with 19 bases left between them. CDR3 nucleotide sequence: TGCAGCGTTTTTGATCGGGCACGGGCACAGACCCAGTACTTC. Encoded protein: CSVFDRARAQTQYF.

The chain has TRBV20-1 and TRBJ1-2, with unresolved D. Germline-derived CDR1 and CDR2 are DFQATT and SNEGSKA (reference sequence). CDR3 length: 12 residues. V shed 3 bases and J shed 0 bases, with 5 bases lying between them. The CDR3 bases are TGCAGTGCTAGTTCCACTAACTATGGCTACACCTTC. Encoded protein: CSASSTNYGYTF.

The rearrangement links TRBV7-8 to TRBJ2-5; D tentatively reads TRBD1 or TRBD2 (5 bases each). Germline assignment: CDR1 SGHVS and CDR2 FQNEAQ. Trimming cost V 5 bases and J 1 base, with 14 bases left between them. The CDR3 sequence is 15 residues long. The CDR3 here is CASSLSRGFQETQYF. CDR3 nucleotides: TGTGCCAGCAGCCTCTCCCGGGGCTTCCAAGAGACCCAGTACTTC.

This chain links TRBV6-2 or TRBV6-3 with TRBJ2-7; 8 bases are shared with TRBD1. The CDR3 contains 17 residues. V shed 2 bases, J shed 4 bases, and the junction held 13 bases outside the gene matches. Germline loops: CDR1 MNHEY, CDR2 SVGEGT. The CDR3 here is CASSYPMPGTGGYEQYF. The CDR3 DNA sequence: TGTGCCAGCAGTTACCCAATGCCCGGGACAGGAGGTTACGAGCAGTACTTC.

This clonotype has more than one count but fewer than ten. The gene calls are TRBV3-1 and TRBJ2-7; 14 nucleotides line up with TRBD2. Germline lookup yields CDR1 LGHDT and CDR2 YNNKEL (reference sequence). V gave up 1 base and J gave up 6 bases; unmatched junction bases: 11. This CDR3 is 18 amino acids long. The CDR3 region has the DNA TGTGCCAGCAGCCAAGTAACCGGGACTAGCGGGAGATTGGTCGAGCAGTACTTC. This sequence encodes CASSQVTGTSGRLVEQYF.

This sequence joins TRBV20-1 and TRBJ1-2; 7 bases align to TRBD1. The CDR3 runs to 13 residues. Germline CDR1 reads DFQATT; CDR2 reads SNEGSKA (reference sequence). V dropped 6 bases and J dropped 9; count of bases not matched to a gene: 13. Here the CDR3 DNA reads TGCAGTGCCGAAAAGACAGGGCCCATTAGCTACACCTTC. Protein: CSAEKTGPISYTF.

There are many counts of this clonotype. This chain links TRBV29-1 with TRBJ2-7; 11 bases are shared with TRBD2. CDR1 SQVTM and CDR2 ANQGSEA come from the germline V gene. The CDR3 runs to 12 residues. V shed 7 bases, J shed 2 bases, and the junction held 1 base outside the gene matches. The CDR3 region is CSATSGAYEQYF. CDR3 nucleotides: TGCAGCGCGACTAGCGGGGCCTACGAGCAGTACTTC.

The gene calls are TRBV28 and TRBJ2-3, with 9 positions matching TRBD1. The trim removed 3 bases at V and 5 bases at J, leaving 6 bases unmatched. The CDR3 runs to 15 residues. Germline CDR1 and CDR2: MDHEN and SYDVKM. The CDR3 nucleotides are TGTGCCAGCAGTTTCCGCCCGGGACAGGGAGATACGCAGTATTTT. Translating gives CASSFRPGQGDTQYF.

The V call is TRBV5-4, the J call TRBJ1-3; unclear D gene. The germline gives CDR1 SGHNT, CDR2 YYREEE (reference sequence). Between the trimmed V and J ends, which lost 0 bases and 0 bases, there was a span of 19 bases. The CDR3 consists of 19 residues. The CDR3 spells CASSLGRGEGADSGNTIYF. CDR3 sequence (DNA): TGTGCCAGCAGCTTGGGACGGGGAGAGGGCGCCGACTCTGGAAACACCATATATTTT.